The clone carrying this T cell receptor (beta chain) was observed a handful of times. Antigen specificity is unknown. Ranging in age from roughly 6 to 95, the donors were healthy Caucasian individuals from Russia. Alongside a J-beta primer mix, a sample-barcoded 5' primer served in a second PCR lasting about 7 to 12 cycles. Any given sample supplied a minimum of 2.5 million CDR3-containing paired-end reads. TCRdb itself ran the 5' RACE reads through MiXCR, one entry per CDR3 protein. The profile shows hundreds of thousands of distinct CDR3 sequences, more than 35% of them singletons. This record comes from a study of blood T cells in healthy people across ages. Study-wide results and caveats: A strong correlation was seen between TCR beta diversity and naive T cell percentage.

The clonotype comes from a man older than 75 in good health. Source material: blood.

CDR3 DNA: TGCAGCGTTGATACCGCTAGCGGGGGAAATGAGCAGTTCTTC. The encoded protein is CSVDTASGGNEQFF. This rearrangement joins TRBV29-1 to TRBJ2-1, with 10 bases matching TRBD2. The length of the CDR3 is 14 residues. The germline V gene encodes CDR1 SQVTM and CDR2 ANQGSEA. V shed 3 bases, J shed 7 bases, and the junction held 6 bases outside the gene matches.